These 9 T cell receptor beta chains came from one sample sequenced in a study of neurological immune-mediated disorders. TCRdb re-called the 5' RACE reads with MiXCR, one entry per CDR3 protein. The data hold approximately 29,000 distinct CDR3 sequences, with approximately 12% observed a single time. Sequencing input: PBMCs. The source is a man aged 60 to 69 in good health.

This clonotype was seen at least ten times. The rearrangement joins TRBV7-9 to TRBJ2-1; tentative D call: TRBD1 (6 bases). This CDR3 comprises 13 residues. Trimming stripped 5 bases from V and 7 bases from J, with 12 bases between. From germline, CDR1 is SEHNR and CDR2 FQNEAQ (reference sequence). The CDR3 DNA reads as TGTGCCAGCAGCCTCGGACAGAAAAATGAGCAGTTCTTC. It specifies CASSLGQKNEQFF. Full variable domain (outside the CDR3, taken from reference TRBV7-9 and TRBJ2-1): DTGVSQNPRHKITKRGQNVTFRCDPISEHNRLYWYRQTLGQGPEFLTYFQNEAQLEKSRLLSDRFSAERPKGSFSTLEIQRTEQGDSAMYLCASSLGQKNEQFFGPGTRLTVL.

This clonotype came up many times. V and J are TRBV28 and TRBJ2-7, with D perhaps matching TRBD1 (5 bases). CDR3 size: 13 residues. Looked up from germline, CDR1 is MDHEN and CDR2 is SYDVKM. V was pared by 6 bases and J by 2 bases, with 11 bases between. As DNA, the CDR3 is TGTGCCAGCAGCTTTGGACAAGCCTACGAGCAGTACTTC. This codes for CASSFGQAYEQYF.

This clonotype was seen ten or more times. The gene calls are TRBV20-1 and TRBJ2-3; possible D gene TRBD2, 5 bases. CDR1 and CDR2 from the germline V gene are DFQATT and SNEGSKA (reference sequence). V was shortened by 3 bases and J by 5 bases, with 12 bases between the two germline ends. The CDR3 contains 13 residues. The CDR3 coding sequence is TGCAGTGCTAGCCGGGGTGTGTTAGATACGCAGTATTTT. It is translated as CSASRGVLDTQYF.

This clonotype was seen many times. This chain links TRBV6-2 or TRBV6-3 with TRBJ2-1, with D unclear. This CDR3 has 12 amino acids. V lost 3 bases to trimming and J lost 6 bases, with 6 bases between them. Germline V lookup: CDR1 MNHEY, CDR2 SVGEGT. The CDR3 DNA is TGTGCCAGCAGTTATGCTGCCAATGAGCAGTTCTTC. Its protein is CASSYAANEQFF.

Details on this clonotype: At one boundary the junction diverges from the germline segment, which might be a read error. The chain combines TRBV5-1 with TRBJ2-1; D is ambiguous. The CDR3 spans 13 residues. Germline CDR1 reads SGHRS; CDR2 reads YFSETQ. The DNA of the CDR3 is TGCGCCAGGAGCTTGGCAAGCCGAAGTGAGCAGTTCTTC. It codes for CARSLASRSEQFF.

This clonotype has at least ten counts. The chain uses TRBV6-6 and TRBJ2-7; D is perhaps TRBD1 (5 bases). Germline CDR1 and CDR2: MNHNY and SVGAGI (reference sequence). The CDR3 is 14 residues long. V was pared by 5 bases and J by 0 bases, with 11 bases between. The CDR3 region is CASSRLDSSYEQYF. The CDR3 bases are TGTGCCAGCAGTCGTCTCGACAGCTCCTACGAGCAGTACTTC.

This clonotype was seen ten or more times. The chain joins TRBV5-1 to TRBJ2-5; TRBD2 matches 9 bases. CDR3 size: 18 residues. The germline gives CDR1 SGHRS, CDR2 YFSETQ. The V segment lost 1 base and the J segment 3 bases; nucleotides outside the gene matches: 13. The CDR3 protein is CASSLNVPSGKGEETQYF. In nucleotides, the CDR3 is TGCGCCAGCAGCTTGAATGTGCCTAGCGGGAAGGGGGAAGAGACCCAGTACTTC.

This clonotype has a count of ten or more. The CDR3 sequence: CASSYQIGANEKLFF. The CDR3 nucleotides read TGTGCCAGCAGTTATCAGATTGGGGCTAATGAAAAACTGTTTTTT. The chain carries TRBV6-5 and TRBJ1-4, with unresolved D. Germline V gives CDR1 MNHEY, CDR2 SVGAGI. The CDR3 contains 15 residues. Trimming removed 3 bases at V and 3 bases at J, with 11 bases between.

In its sample, this clonotype was seen many times. The V call is TRBV7-6, the J call TRBJ1-3; D is perhaps TRBD1 (6 bases). The CDR3 covers 16 residues. Germline V gene data show CDR1 as SGHVS and CDR2 as FNYEAQ. V was shortened by 1 base and J by 7 bases, with 17 bases between the two germline ends. CDR3 loop: CASSLGSSGAANTIYF. CDR3 sequence (DNA): TGTGCCAGCAGCTTAGGGTCGTCAGGGGCGGCGAACACCATATATTTT.